Listed below are T cell receptor beta chains from one sample, sequenced in a study of radiation and T cells in renal cell carcinoma. The method was immunoSEQ multiplex PCR; TCRdb's version includes in-frame clones alone and lacks a portion of them. The sample has some 130,000 clones, 70% to 90% seen once. The material sequenced was blood, taken from a patient whose treatment included radiotherapy and nephrectomy. The receptors shown here come from a woman aged 55-70 years with renal cell carcinoma. CDR3s include the opening cysteine and the closing phenylalanine or tryptophan. Each record gives: CDR3 DNA, CDR3 protein, clone size, J gene, D gene, V gene. The D gene is left open where the match is weak. Size is stated for part of the rows, as once, few or many counts, or as a class when the clone is expanded.

CDR3 DNA: TGTGCCAGCAGCCGAGGGGGCTACGAGCAGTACTTC
CDR3 protein: CASSRGGYEQYF
clone size: .
J gene: TRBJ2-7
D gene: .
V gene: TRBV27

CDR3 DNA: TGTGCCAGCAATAAGGGACAAGAAAAGGACGAGCAGTACTTC
CDR3 protein: CASNKGQEKDEQYF
clone size: .
J gene: TRBJ2-7
D gene: .
V gene: TRBV19

CDR3 DNA: TGTGCCAGCGGGAAGGTTGGAGGGTGGGTCACTGAAGCTTTCTTT
CDR3 protein: CASGKVGGWVTEAFF
clone size: .
J gene: TRBJ1-1
D gene: .
V gene: TRBV9

CDR3 DNA: TGTGCCAGCGTCCCCCTGTGGGGAAAGGTCACAGATACGCAGTATTTT
CDR3 protein: CASVPLWGKVTDTQYF
clone size: once
J gene: TRBJ2-3
D gene: .
V gene: TRBV11-2

CDR3 DNA: TGTGCCAGCAGCCCCACTAGAATGGTTCGCGGCGGGGAGCTGTTTTTT
CDR3 protein: CASSPTRMVRGGELFF
clone size: .
J gene: TRBJ2-2
D gene: .
V gene: TRBV9

CDR3 DNA: TGTGCCAGCAGCGTAGCGAGGAGTACTAGCACAGATACGCAGTATTTT
CDR3 protein: CASSVARSTSTDTQYF
clone size: .
J gene: TRBJ2-3
D gene: .
V gene: TRBV9

CDR3 DNA: TGTGCCACCTCCTGGGGGGCGAGGTCTGAAGCTTTCTTT
CDR3 protein: CATSWGARSEAFF
clone size: .
J gene: TRBJ1-1
D gene: .
V gene: TRBV6-5

CDR3 DNA: TGTGCCAGCGGACAGGGCTATGGCTACACCTTC
CDR3 protein: CASGQGYGYTF
clone size: .
J gene: TRBJ1-2
D gene: TRBD1
V gene: TRBV2

CDR3 DNA: TGTGCTAGCAGCTTAGGTGGGCGACAGGGGGAGACCCAGTACTTC
CDR3 protein: CASSLGGRQGETQYF
clone size: .
J gene: TRBJ2-5
D gene: TRBD1
V gene: TRBV7-7

CDR3 DNA: TGTGCCAGCAGAGCCGGGACAGGGTCGGGAGAGCAGTACTTC
CDR3 protein: CASRAGTGSGEQYF
clone size: few
J gene: TRBJ2-7
D gene: TRBD1
V gene: TRBV6-1

CDR3 DNA: TGCGCCAGCAGCCTGGCTAGCGGGACCGGGGAGCTGTTTTTT
CDR3 protein: CASSLASGTGELFF
clone size: .
J gene: TRBJ2-2
D gene: TRBD2
V gene: TRBV5-1

CDR3 DNA: TGTGCCAGTAGTATGAGGGACGGCTACACAGATACGCAGTATTTT
CDR3 protein: CASSMRDGYTDTQYF
clone size: .
J gene: TRBJ2-3
D gene: .
V gene: TRBV19

CDR3 DNA: TGTGCCAGCAGCTCGGACAGGGCCCCGGGGGCCAACGTCCTGACTTTC
CDR3 protein: CASSSDRAPGANVLTF
clone size: .
J gene: TRBJ2-6
D gene: TRBD1
V gene: TRBV7-9

CDR3 DNA: TGTGCCAGCAGTTACTCTCCAGCGGAGCTAGCCTACGAGCAGTACTTC
CDR3 protein: CASSYSPAELAYEQYF
clone size: once
J gene: TRBJ2-7
D gene: .
V gene: TRBV6-5

CDR3 DNA: TGTGCCAGCAGGTTTGGGACAGGGGGCGCATCCGATACGCAGTATTTT
CDR3 protein: CASRFGTGGASDTQYF
clone size: few
J gene: TRBJ2-3
D gene: TRBD1
V gene: TRBV5-6

CDR3 DNA: TGCGCCAGCAGTGAGTCTTTAAGCACAGATACGCAGTATTTT
CDR3 protein: CASSESLSTDTQYF
clone size: .
J gene: TRBJ2-3
D gene: .
V gene: TRBV10-2

CDR3 DNA: TGTGCCATCAGTGAGCATGCAAGGCTAGCGGGAGAGAACGAGCAGTACTTC
CDR3 protein: CAISEHARLAGENEQYF
clone size: .
J gene: TRBJ2-7
D gene: TRBD2
V gene: TRBV10-3

CDR3 DNA: TGTGCCAGCAGTGAAGGGCCCCAGGGGTGGCGGGAAAAACTGTTTTTT
CDR3 protein: CASSEGPQGWREKLFF
clone size: .
J gene: TRBJ1-4
D gene: .
V gene: TRBV6-1

CDR3 DNA: TGTGCCAGCAGGTGGGGGCTGCCAGGGGGCACAGATACGCAGTATTTT
CDR3 protein: CASRWGLPGGTDTQYF
clone size: .
J gene: TRBJ2-3
D gene: .
V gene: TRBV7-2

CDR3 DNA: TGTGCCAGCAGCGCCGATGGTAGCGGGCTGACGGGTGAGCAGTTCTTC
CDR3 protein: CASSADGSGLTGEQFF
clone size: .
J gene: TRBJ2-1
D gene: TRBD2
V gene: TRBV7-2

CDR3 DNA: TGTGCCAGCAGTGGAAGACAGGGGGCTAGGTACGAGCAGTACTTC
CDR3 protein: CASSGRQGARYEQYF
clone size: .
J gene: TRBJ2-7
D gene: TRBD1
V gene: TRBV6-1

CDR3 DNA: TGTGCCAGCAGCTTATGGGCAGGGGGCCCAGATACGCAGTATTTT
CDR3 protein: CASSLWAGGPDTQYF
clone size: few
J gene: TRBJ2-3
D gene: TRBD1
V gene: TRBV5-6

CDR3 DNA: TGTGCCAGCAGCTTAGGTAGAACTAATGAAAAACTGTTTTTT
CDR3 protein: CASSLGRTNEKLFF
clone size: .
J gene: TRBJ1-4
D gene: .
V gene: TRBV7-9

CDR3 DNA: TGCGCCAGCAGCTTTTCAGGGGGCGAAAATGGCTACACCTTC
CDR3 protein: CASSFSGGENGYTF
clone size: .
J gene: TRBJ1-2
D gene: TRBD1
V gene: TRBV5-1

CDR3 DNA: TGTGCCAGCTCACCACTGCAGCGGGGCTCCTACAATGAGCAGTTCTTC
CDR3 protein: CASSPLQRGSYNEQFF
clone size: once
J gene: TRBJ2-1
D gene: TRBD2
V gene: TRBV18

CDR3 DNA: TGTGCCAGTAGTATAGGCGGGGGCGCCGATGGCTACACCTTC
CDR3 protein: CASSIGGGADGYTF
clone size: .
J gene: TRBJ1-2
D gene: .
V gene: TRBV19

CDR3 DNA: TGCGCCAGCAGCTTGGAAGGTAGCGGGGGTAAGACCCAGTACTTC
CDR3 protein: CASSLEGSGGKTQYF
clone size: .
J gene: TRBJ2-5
D gene: TRBD2
V gene: TRBV5-1

CDR3 DNA: TGTGCCAGCAGCTTGGCCTCGGACGCCTTTGGCTATGGCTACACCTTC
CDR3 protein: CASSLASDAFGYGYTF
clone size: .
J gene: TRBJ1-2
D gene: .
V gene: TRBV5-4

CDR3 DNA: TGTGCCAGCAGCTCGACAGGGGGCGCGTACGAGCAGTACTTC
CDR3 protein: CASSSTGGAYEQYF
clone size: .
J gene: TRBJ2-7
D gene: TRBD1
V gene: TRBV7-8

CDR3 DNA: TGTGCCAGCAGCTCCGGAGGGGGCCTCTATGGCTACACCTTC
CDR3 protein: CASSSGGGLYGYTF
clone size: .
J gene: TRBJ1-2
D gene: TRBD1
V gene: TRBV14

CDR3 DNA: TGTGCCAGTAGCCGACAGACGAACACTGAAGCTTTCTTT
CDR3 protein: CASSRQTNTEAFF
clone size: .
J gene: TRBJ1-1
D gene: .
V gene: TRBV19

CDR3 DNA: TGTGCCAGCAGCCCCGTGGGGGATCAGCCCCAGCATTTT
CDR3 protein: CASSPVGDQPQHF
clone size: .
J gene: TRBJ1-5
D gene: .
V gene: TRBV5-8